This entry is about one T cell receptor beta chain. This entry is derived from a study of cytomegalovirus exposure and HLA in healthy donors. PCR was performed using 60 Vbeta and 13 Jbeta primers. The protocol was immunoSEQ multiplex PCR, while the TCRdb copy is restricted to in-frame clones and leaves out a portion. The sample gives more than 60,000 clones, 70% to 80% of which show up once; more than 2.5% is in the top ten. Trimming took 3 bases from V and 2 from J; bases not matched to a gene: 1. Per germline, CDR1 SGHAT and CDR2 FQDESV (reference sequence). The CDR3 has 17 amino acids. The specimen sequenced was PBMCs. The TCR comes from a man aged 18-30 years in good health and CMV-seronegative. The gene calls are TRBV11-1 and TRBJ2-1; 16 nucleotides line up with TRBD2. CDR3 bases: TGTGCCAGCAGCTTCGGGACTAGCGGGGGGGCCTACAATGAGCAGTTCTTC. Its protein product is CASSFGTSGGAYNEQFF.